This TCR beta chain was sequenced during a study of CD8 T cells in Susac syndrome (dated by TCRdb to between 2018 and 2021). In terms of the full investigation: The study used repertoire sequencing to test whether antigen drove CD8+ T cell activation and differentiation in Susac syndrome. CD8+ T cell repertoire clonality was compared between 11 to 12 healthy donors, some 14 Susac syndrome patients and 15 multiple sclerosis patients. The full study reports these points: The number of individuals in the TCR sequencing and HLA analysis was recognized as being relatively small.

Details on this clonotype: Its antigen specificity is not known. The input lacks base qualities; no much larger clone sits a single base away.

High-throughput TCR beta sequencing profiled peripheral blood CD8+ and CD4+ T cells from healthy donors, Susac syndrome patients and multiple sclerosis patients. The multiple sclerosis controls were treatment-naive patients whose relapsing-remitting disease, either stable or active, fulfilled the revised McDonald criteria. Bulk CD8+ and CD4+ T cells were purified magnetically by negative isolation, whereas CD8+ TEMRA cells were enriched by FACS. Blood was collected in EDTA tubes and processed within 24 hours, with PBMCs isolated through density gradient centrifugation. PBMCs destined for TCR sequencing were cryopreserved in liquid nitrogen and later thawed in a 37 °C water bath. A purity of at least 90% was achieved for sorted or isolated CD4+, CD8+ and CD8+ TEMRA cells. RNA was extracted using the RNeasy kit, and roughly 0.5 to 1 ug of the RNA was reverse transcribed with random hexamers. The immunoSEQ multiplex PCR assay, which covers 54 Vbeta and 13 Jbeta segments, was used to amplify TCR beta CDR3 regions. PCR amplification bias was corrected using a synthetic template baseline for primer optimization and computational correction. Under the source paper's analysis protocol: Reads were annotated to V, D and J genes according to IMGT and were analyzed with immunoSEQ Analyzer, with only productive sequences retained. Clonality was calculated as one minus the Shannon entropy normalized by log2 of the number of productive unique sequences. For each patient and control, public and private clones were evaluated within the 100 most prevalent clones. Susac-specific clones were defined as absent from healthy and MS cohorts, around 980 published viral clones and other ImmuneACCESS disease sequences. TCRdb reanalyzed the raw reads on its own, using fastp at Q25 for trimming and MiXCR for clone calling, and kept in-frame beta chains. Every entry covers one CDR3 protein and lists the most common genes and DNA from its rows. In this record, the V and J calls reflect TCRdb's handling and not the investigators' own analysis. This sample is represented by around 270,000 distinct CDR3 sequences; around 89% of them were singletons. The leading ten clones occupy 0.18% of the sample.

Material: CD8+ T cells from PBMCs. The TCR comes from a human donor with multiple sclerosis.

The DNA is as follows: TGTGCCAGCAGCTTAGGTAGCGGGAGGGGAAATGAGCAGTTCTTC. This yields the protein CASSLGSGRGNEQFF. The chain links TRBV7-8 with TRBJ2-1, and TRBD2 aligns with 11 junction nucleotides. After removal of 1 base from V and 7 bases from J, the junction retains 3 bases not matched to a gene. The CDR3, from cysteine to phenylalanine, totals 15 residues. CDR3 DNA only is kept here, 45 bases in frame from base 1. CDR1 SGHVS and CDR2 FQNEAQ were looked up in the germline V gene.